A selection of T cell receptor beta chains follows, all from one sample in a study of T cells in Graves' hyperthyroidism and ophthalmopathy. TCRdb re-analysed the multiplex PCR reads in MiXCR, keeping a single row per CDR3 protein. The sample gives 610,000 or so distinct CDR3 sequences, about 45% of which show up once; more than 7.5% is in the top ten. Sequenced input: peripheral blood or thyroid tissue (not recorded which). The origin of the receptors is a woman in her late teens or twenties with Graves' hyperthyroidism. CDR3s include the opening cysteine and the closing phenylalanine or tryptophan.

>TRBV12-3/TRBV12-4
CASSVNTGTRRETQYF
>TRBV7-6
CASGDRQETQYF
>TRBV6-5
CASSTKGQGGYGYTF
>TRBV19
CASSINQGQPQHF
>TRBV7-9
CARGETSNTF
>TRBV4-2
CASSQASAQGGETQYF
>TRBV15
CATSKGHPNEKLFF
>TRBV20-1
CSARDTAGATRSGYTF
>TRBV2
CASSEAGLRRETQYF
>TRBV7-8
CASSFGYRLAGVAQYF
>TRBV20-1
CSASSGPSYEQYF
>TRBV7-2
CASSHDRVGTEAFF
>TRBV7-2
CASSSGLAGVNEQYF
>TRBV4-1
CASSQPGLAASSYEQYF
>TRBV11-3
CASSLGSGEDIQYF
>TRBV5-1
CASSLDFRGNAEAFF
>TRBV5-1
CASSFQGANEKLFF
>TRBV19
CASSILGADTQYF
>TRBV30
CAWTRTGETQYF
>TRBV12-3/TRBV12-4
CASSLLGVGTGELFF
>TRBV20-1
CSAERLAVQETQYF